One sample yielded the 4 T cell receptor beta chains listed below, sequenced in a study of cytomegalovirus exposure and HLA in healthy donors. Use of 60 Vbeta and 13 Jbeta primers characterized the PCR. Profiled with immunoSEQ multiplex PCR; TCRdb holds only in-frame clones, not every one. The table includes approximately 170,000 clones, about 79% detected once. The specimen sequenced was PBMCs. The receptors shown here come from a female donor in good health and CMV-seronegative.

This sequence joins TRBV6-5 and TRBJ2-2; 9 nucleotides match TRBD2. The CDR3 has 16 amino acids. From germline, CDR1 is MNHEY and CDR2 SVGAGI. V shed 0 bases, J shed 3 bases, and the junction held 2 bases outside the gene matches. CDR3 DNA: TGTGCCAGCAGTTACTCGCGGGGGGGCGACACCGGGGAGCTGTTTTTT. Translated, it gives CASSYSRGGDTGELFF.

This chain uses TRBV7-2 with TRBJ2-7; 10 bases agree with TRBD1. V was pared by 5 bases and J by 5 bases, with 6 bases of the junction left unmatched. The CDR3 is 14 residues long. In germline, CDR1 is SGHTA, CDR2 FQGNSA. CDR3 DNA sequence: TGTGCCAGCAGCCTTCAAGACAGGGGGCACGAGCAGTACTTC. Protein: CASSLQDRGHEQYF.

This clone came up a few times. This chain connects TRBV6-4 to TRBJ2-1; 11 bases line up with TRBD2. Germline V gene lookup returns CDR1 MRHNA and CDR2 SNTAGT. This CDR3 has 15 amino acids. Unmatched junction bases numbered 3, after V lost 5 bases and J lost 3 bases. In DNA, the CDR3 is TGTGCCAGCAGTTCCACTAGCGGGGGCTACAATGAGCAGTTCTTC. This encodes CASSSTSGGYNEQFF.

This clone was observed a handful of times. The rearrangement joins TRBV30 to TRBJ2-7, with 8 bases that match TRBD1. This CDR3 has 15 amino acids. Germline CDR1 reads GTSNPN; CDR2 reads SVGIG (reference sequence). V lost 5 bases and J lost 4; bases outside the gene matches: 13. The CDR3 nucleotides are TGTGCCTGGGGTTGGATGTCAGGGGGCCTGTACGAGCAGTACTTC. Its protein product is CAWGWMSGGLYEQYF.